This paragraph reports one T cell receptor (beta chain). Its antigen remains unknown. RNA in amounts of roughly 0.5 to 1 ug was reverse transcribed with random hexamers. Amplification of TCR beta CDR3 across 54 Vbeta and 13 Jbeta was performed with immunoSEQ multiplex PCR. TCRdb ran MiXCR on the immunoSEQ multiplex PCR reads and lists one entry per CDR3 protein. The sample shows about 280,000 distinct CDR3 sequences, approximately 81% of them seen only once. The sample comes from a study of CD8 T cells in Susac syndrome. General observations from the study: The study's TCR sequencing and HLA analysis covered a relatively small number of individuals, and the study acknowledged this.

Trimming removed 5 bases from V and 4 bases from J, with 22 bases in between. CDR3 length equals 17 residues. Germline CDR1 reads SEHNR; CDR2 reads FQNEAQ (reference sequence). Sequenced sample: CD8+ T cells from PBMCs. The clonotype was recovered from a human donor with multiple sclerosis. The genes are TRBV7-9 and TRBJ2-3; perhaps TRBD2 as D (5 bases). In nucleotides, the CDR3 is TGTGCCAGCAGCATCTCTTCTCGGACTTATCGAGCAGATACGCAGTATTTT. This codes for CASSISSRTYRADTQYF.